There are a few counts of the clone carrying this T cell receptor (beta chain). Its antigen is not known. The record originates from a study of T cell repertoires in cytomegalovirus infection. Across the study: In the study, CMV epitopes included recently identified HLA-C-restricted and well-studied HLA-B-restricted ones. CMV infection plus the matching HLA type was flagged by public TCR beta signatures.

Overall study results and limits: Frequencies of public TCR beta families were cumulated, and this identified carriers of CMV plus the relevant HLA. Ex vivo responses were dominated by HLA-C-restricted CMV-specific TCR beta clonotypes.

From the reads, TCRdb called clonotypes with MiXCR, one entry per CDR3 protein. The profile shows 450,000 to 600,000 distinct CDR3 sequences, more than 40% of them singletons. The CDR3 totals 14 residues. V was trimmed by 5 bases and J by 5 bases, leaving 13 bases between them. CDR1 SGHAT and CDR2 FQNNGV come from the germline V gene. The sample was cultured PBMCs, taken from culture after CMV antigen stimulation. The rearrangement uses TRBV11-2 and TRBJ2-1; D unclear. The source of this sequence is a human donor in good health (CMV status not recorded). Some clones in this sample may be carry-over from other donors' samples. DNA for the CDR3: TGTGCCAGCAGCCCCGGGCCCTTAAACAATGAGCAGTTCTTC. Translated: CASSPGPLNNEQFF.